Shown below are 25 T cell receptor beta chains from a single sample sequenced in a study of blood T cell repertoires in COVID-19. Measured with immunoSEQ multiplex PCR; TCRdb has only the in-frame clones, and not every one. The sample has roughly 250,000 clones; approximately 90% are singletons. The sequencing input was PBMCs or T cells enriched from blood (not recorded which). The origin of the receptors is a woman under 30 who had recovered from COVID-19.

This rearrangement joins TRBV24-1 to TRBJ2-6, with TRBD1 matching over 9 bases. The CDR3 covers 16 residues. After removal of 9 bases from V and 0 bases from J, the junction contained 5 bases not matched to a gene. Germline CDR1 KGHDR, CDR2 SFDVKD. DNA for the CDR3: TGTGCCACCGGGGGACAGGGCGCCTCTGGGGCCAACGTCCTGACTTTC. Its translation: CATGGQGASGANVLTF.

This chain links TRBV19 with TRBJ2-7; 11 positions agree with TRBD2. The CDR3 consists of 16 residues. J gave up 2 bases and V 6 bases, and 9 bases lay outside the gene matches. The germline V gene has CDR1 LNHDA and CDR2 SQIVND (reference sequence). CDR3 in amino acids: CASSRIPGLAAYEQYF. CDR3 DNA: TGTGCCAGTAGCAGGATCCCGGGACTAGCGGCCTACGAGCAGTACTTC. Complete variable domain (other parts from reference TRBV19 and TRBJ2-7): DGGITQSPKYLFRKEGQNVTLSCEQNLNHDAMYWYRQDPGQGLRLIYYSQIVNDFQKGDIAEGYSVSREKKESFPLTVTSAQKNPTAFYLCASSRIPGLAAYEQYFGPGTRLTVT.

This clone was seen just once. The DNA for the CDR3 is TGTGCCACCAGTGACCGGGACAGGGAGGAGTTCTTC. This gives the protein CATSDRDREEFF. The chain uses TRBV24-1 and TRBJ2-1; 9 nucleotides agree with TRBD1. The CDR3 spans 12 residues. Germline V CDR1 and CDR2: KGHDR, SFDVKD. Trimming removed 4 bases from V and 14 bases from J; junction bases left unmatched: 5.

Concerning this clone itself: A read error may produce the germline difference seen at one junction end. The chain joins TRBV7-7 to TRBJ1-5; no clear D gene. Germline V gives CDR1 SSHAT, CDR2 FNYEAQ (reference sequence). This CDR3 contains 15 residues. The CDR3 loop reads CASNYGRAGNQPQHF. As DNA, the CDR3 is TGTGCTAGCAACTACGGGCGGGCAGGCAATCAGCCCCAGCATTTT.

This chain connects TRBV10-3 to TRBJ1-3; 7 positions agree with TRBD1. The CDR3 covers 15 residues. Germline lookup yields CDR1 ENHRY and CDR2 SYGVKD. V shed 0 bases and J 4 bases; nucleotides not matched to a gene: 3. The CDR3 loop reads CAISESARGGNTIYF. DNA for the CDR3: TGTGCCATCAGTGAGTCCGCCAGGGGGGGAAACACCATATATTTT.

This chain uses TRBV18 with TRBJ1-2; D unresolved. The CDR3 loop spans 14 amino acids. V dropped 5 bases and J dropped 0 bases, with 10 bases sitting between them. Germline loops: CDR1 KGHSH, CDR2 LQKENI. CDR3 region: CASSDSRANYGYTF. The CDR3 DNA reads TGTGCCAGCTCAGATTCCCGGGCTAACTATGGCTACACCTTC.

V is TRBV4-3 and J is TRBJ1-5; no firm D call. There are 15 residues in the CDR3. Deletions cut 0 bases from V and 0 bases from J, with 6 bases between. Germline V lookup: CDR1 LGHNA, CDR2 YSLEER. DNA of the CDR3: TGCGCCAGCAGCCAAGAGCCGGTTAGCAATCAGCCCCAGCATTTT. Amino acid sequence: CASSQEPVSNQPQHF.

This chain's CDR3 is CASSLRTGPYGYTF. DNA for the CDR3: TGTGCCAGCAGTCTAAGGACAGGGCCCTATGGCTACACCTTC. The chain employs TRBV28 and TRBJ1-2, with 8 bases identical to TRBD1. The J segment lost 4 bases and the V segment lost 5 bases, leaving 6 bases of the junction unmatched. In germline, CDR1 is MDHEN, CDR2 SYDVKM. CDR3 length: 14 residues.

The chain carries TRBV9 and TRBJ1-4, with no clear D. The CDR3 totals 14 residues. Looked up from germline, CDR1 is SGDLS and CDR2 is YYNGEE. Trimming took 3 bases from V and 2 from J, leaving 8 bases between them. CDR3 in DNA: TGTGCCAGCAGCGCCACGGGGACTAATGAAAAACTGTTTTTT. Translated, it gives CASSATGTNEKLFF.

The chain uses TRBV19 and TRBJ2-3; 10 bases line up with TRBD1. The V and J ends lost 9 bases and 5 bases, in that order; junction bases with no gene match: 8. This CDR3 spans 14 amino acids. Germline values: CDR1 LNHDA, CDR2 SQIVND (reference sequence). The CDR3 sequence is CASSDRGRGDTQYF. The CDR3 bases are TGTGCCAGCTCCGACAGGGGGCGCGGAGATACGCAGTATTTT.

DNA for the CDR3: TGTGCCAGCAGCCAAGGCAGGGGGTTGGACACTGAAGCTTTCTTT. Encoded protein: CASSQGRGLDTEAFF. This sequence joins TRBV4-2 and TRBJ1-1; 7 bases are a match to TRBD1. The germline CDR1 and CDR2 sequences are LGHNA and YNFKEQ. V shed 1 base and J 3 bases; nucleotides not matched to a gene: 5. The CDR3 extends over 15 amino acids.

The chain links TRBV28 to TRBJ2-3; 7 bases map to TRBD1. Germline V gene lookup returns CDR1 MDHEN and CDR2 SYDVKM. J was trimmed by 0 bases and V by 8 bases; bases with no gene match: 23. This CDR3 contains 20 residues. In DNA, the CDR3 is TGTGCCAGCGTGGCCTACAGGGGCTATTTTGGCTCACCAAGCACAGATACGCAGTATTTT. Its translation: CASVAYRGYFGSPSTDTQYF.

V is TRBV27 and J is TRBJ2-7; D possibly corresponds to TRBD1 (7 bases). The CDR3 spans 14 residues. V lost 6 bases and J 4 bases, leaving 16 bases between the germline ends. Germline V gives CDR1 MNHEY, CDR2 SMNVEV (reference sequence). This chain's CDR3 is CASRPGGSLYEQYF. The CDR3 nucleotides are TGTGCCAGCAGACCAGGGGGGAGTTTGTACGAGCAGTACTTC.

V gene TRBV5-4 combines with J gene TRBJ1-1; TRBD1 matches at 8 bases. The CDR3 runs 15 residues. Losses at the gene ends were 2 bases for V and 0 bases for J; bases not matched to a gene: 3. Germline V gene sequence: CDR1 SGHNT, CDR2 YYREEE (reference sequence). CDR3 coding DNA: TGTGCCAGCAGCTTCTCAGGGGGCCTGAACACTGAAGCTTTCTTT. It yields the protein CASSFSGGLNTEAFF.

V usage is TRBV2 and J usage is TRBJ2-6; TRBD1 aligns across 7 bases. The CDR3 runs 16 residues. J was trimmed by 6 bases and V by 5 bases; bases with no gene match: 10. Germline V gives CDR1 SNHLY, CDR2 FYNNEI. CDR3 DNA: TGTGCCAGCAGTTTCCAACCTCAGGGGGAGGCCAACGTCCTGACTTTC. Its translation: CASSFQPQGEANVLTF.

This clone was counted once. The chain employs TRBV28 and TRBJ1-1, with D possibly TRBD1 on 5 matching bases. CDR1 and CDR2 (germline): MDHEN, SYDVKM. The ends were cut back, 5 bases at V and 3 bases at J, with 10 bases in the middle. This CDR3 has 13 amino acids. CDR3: CASSVEGDTEAFF. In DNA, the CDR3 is TGTGCCAGCAGTGTCGAAGGGGACACTGAAGCTTTCTTT.

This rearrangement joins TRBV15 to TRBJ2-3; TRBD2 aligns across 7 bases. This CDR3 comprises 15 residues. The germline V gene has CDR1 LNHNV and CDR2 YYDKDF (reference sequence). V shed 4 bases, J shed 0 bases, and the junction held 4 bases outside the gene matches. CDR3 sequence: CATSMGLTSTDTQYF. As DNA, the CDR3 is TGTGCCACCAGCATGGGACTAACTAGCACAGATACGCAGTATTTT.

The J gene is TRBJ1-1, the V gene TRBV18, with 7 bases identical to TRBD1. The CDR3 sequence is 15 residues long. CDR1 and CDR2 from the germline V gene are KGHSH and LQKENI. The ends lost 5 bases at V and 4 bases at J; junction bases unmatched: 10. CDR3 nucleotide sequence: TGTGCCAGCTCAGAAGAGGGGGCCTTGAGCACTGAAGCTTTCTTT. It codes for CASSEEGALSTEAFF.

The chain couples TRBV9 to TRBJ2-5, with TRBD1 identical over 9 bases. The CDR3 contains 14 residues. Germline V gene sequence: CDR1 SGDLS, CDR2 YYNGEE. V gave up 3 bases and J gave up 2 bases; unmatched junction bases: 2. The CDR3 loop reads CASSAGTGQETQYF. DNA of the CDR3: TGTGCCAGCAGCGCCGGGACAGGGCAAGAGACCCAGTACTTC.

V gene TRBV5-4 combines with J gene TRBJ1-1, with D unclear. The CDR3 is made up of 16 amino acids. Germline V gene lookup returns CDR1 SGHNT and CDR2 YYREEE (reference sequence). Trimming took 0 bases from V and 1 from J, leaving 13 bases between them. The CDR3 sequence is CASSLGAQVTNTEAFF. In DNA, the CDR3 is TGTGCCAGCAGCTTGGGGGCTCAGGTCACGAACACTGAAGCTTTCTTT.

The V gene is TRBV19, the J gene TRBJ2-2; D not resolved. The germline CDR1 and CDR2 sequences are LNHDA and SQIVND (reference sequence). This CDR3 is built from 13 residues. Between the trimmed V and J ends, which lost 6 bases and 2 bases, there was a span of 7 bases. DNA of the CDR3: TGTGCCAGTAGGACGGGTAACACCGGGGAGCTGTTTTTT. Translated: CASRTGNTGELFF.

The CDR3 coding sequence is TGTGCCAGCAGCCATTCGGGCTACGAGCAGTACTTC. It is translated as CASSHSGYEQYF. The genes are TRBV3-1 (or the pseudogene TRBV3-2) and TRBJ2-7; D is unresolved. The V gene's germline CDR1 is LGHDT and CDR2 YNNKEL (reference sequence). V lost 3 bases and J 3 bases, leaving 6 bases between the germline ends. The CDR3 is made up of 12 amino acids.

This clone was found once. CDR3 region: CASGSSREGTDTQYF. The CDR3 nucleotides are TGTGCTAGTGGTTCCTCCAGGGAAGGCACAGATACGCAGTATTTT. V and J are TRBV12-5 and TRBJ2-3; D might be TRBD1 (5 bases). This CDR3 comprises 15 residues. The germline CDR1 and CDR2 sequences are LGHNT and FRNRAP. The germline V and J ends were trimmed by 4 bases and 1 base, with 12 bases remaining between them.

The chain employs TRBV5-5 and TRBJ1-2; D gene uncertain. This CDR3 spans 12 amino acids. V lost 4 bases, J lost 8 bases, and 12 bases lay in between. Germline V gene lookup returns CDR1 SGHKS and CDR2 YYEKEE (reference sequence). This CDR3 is CASSQWSRGYTF. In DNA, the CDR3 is TGTGCCAGCAGCCAGTGGAGCCGCGGCTACACCTTC.

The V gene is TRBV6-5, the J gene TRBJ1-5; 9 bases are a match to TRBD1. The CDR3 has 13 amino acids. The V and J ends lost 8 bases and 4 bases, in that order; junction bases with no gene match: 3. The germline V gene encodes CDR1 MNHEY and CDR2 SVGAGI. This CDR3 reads CASSGTGNQPQHF. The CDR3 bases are TGTGCCAGCTCCGGGACAGGGAATCAGCCCCAGCATTTT.